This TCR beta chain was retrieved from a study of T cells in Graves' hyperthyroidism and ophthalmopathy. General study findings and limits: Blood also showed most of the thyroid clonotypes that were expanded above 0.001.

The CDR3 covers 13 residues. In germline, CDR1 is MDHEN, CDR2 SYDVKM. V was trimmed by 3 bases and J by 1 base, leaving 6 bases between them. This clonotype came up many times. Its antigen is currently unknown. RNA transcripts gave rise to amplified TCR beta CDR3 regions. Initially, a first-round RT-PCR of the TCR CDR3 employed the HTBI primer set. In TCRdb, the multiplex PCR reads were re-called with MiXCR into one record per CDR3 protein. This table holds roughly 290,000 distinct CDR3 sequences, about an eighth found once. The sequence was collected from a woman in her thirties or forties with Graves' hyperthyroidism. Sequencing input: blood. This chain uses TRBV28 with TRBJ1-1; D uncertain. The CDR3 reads CASSFDGNTEAFF. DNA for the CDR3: TGTGCCAGCAGTTTCGACGGGAACACTGAAGCTTTCTTT.